This is a list of T cell receptor beta chains from one sample in a study of cytomegalovirus exposure and HLA in healthy donors. The table came from immunoSEQ multiplex PCR; TCRdb's copy has only in-frame clones and leaves some out. The sample gives over 110,000 clones, roughly 77% of which show up once; 3% to 4% is in the top ten. The sample comprised PBMCs. These receptor sequences come from a female donor in good health and CMV-seronegative. The CDR3 runs from the conserved cysteine through the conserved F or W. The D gene is left open where the match is weak. Clone sizes are given selectively: once, few, many, or a class where the clone is expanded.

size	D	V	J	DNA	CDR3
-	-	TRBV18	TRBJ1-5	TGTGCCAGCTCACCTGAGAGACTGGATGAGGGTCAGCCCCAGCATTTT	CASSPERLDEGQPQHF
few	-	TRBV7-3	TRBJ2-1	TGTGCCAGCAGCTCGGAGCCTACCTCACTCGAGCAGTTCTTC	CASSSEPTSLEQFF
-	-	TRBV19	TRBJ1-4	TGTGCCAGTAGTATATCCCTCGAGAGTGAAAAACTGTTTTTT	CASSISLESEKLFF
-	TRBD2	TRBV19	TRBJ2-2	TGTGCCAGTACCTACACTAGCGGGGGGAACACCGGGGAGCTGTTTTTT	CASTYTSGGNTGELFF
-	TRBD2	TRBV4-1	TRBJ2-3	TGCGCCAGCAGCCAAGATCCGGCGGGAGGTGAAGATACGCAGTATTTT	CASSQDPAGGEDTQYF
few	TRBD1	TRBV5-1	TRBJ1-6	TGCGCCAGCAGCTTGAGGGTGACAGGGGGCGATTCACCCCTCCACTTT	CASSLRVTGGDSPLHF
-	-	TRBV7-8	TRBJ2-7	TGTGCCAGCAGCCCGGAGGTGGGCTACGAGCAGTACTTC	CASSPEVGYEQYF
-	TRBD1	TRBV20-1	TRBJ2-3	TGCAGTGCTGTCACCGGGACAGCGCAGTATTTT	CSAVTGTAQYF
once	TRBD1	TRBV9	TRBJ1-2	TGTGCCAGCAGCGCGGACAGGTTCTATGGCTACACCTTC	CASSADRFYGYTF
few	-	TRBV6-5	TRBJ1-1	TGTGCCAGCATTAAGAACACTGAAGCTTTCTTT	CASIKNTEAFF
-	-	TRBV4-1	TRBJ1-1	TGCGCCAGCAGCCAAGTGACAGGCGCTGAAGCTTTCTTT	CASSQVTGAEAFF
-	-	TRBV30	TRBJ2-7	TGTGCCTGGAGTGCATACAGAGCCTACGAGCAGTACTTC	CAWSAYRAYEQYF
few	TRBD1	TRBV28	TRBJ2-7	TGTGCCAGCAGGCCCGGGACAGTAGACTACGAGCAGTACTTC	CASRPGTVDYEQYF
once	-	TRBV6-5	TRBJ2-7	-	CASSSSGTGFYEQYF
-	TRBD1	TRBV29-1	TRBJ2-5	TGCAGCGTAGCAACAGGGGGCCAAGAGACCCAGTACTTC	CSVATGGQETQYF
once	-	TRBV5-4	TRBJ1-5	TGTGCCAGCAGCTTGGATCCGAGCGATAACCAGCCCCAGCATTTT	CASSLDPSDNQPQHF
-	-	TRBV7-2	TRBJ2-2	TGTGCCAGCAGCTACAGACCCACCGGGGAGCTGTTTTTT	CASSYRPTGELFF
-	-	TRBV27	TRBJ1-2	TGTGCCAGCAGTAGCCACAGGAGATCCTATGGCTACACCTTC	CASSSHRRSYGYTF
-	-	TRBV7-2	TRBJ2-7	TGTGCCAGCAGCTTAGCGACCAGGGTCCAGCAGTACTTC	CASSLATRVQQYF
few	TRBD1	TRBV12-5	TRBJ2-6	TGTGCTAGTGGTCCCAAGACAGGGGGATTGCCTGGGGCCAACGTCCTGACTTTC	CASGPKTGGLPGANVLTF
few	-	TRBV29-1	TRBJ2-4	TGCAGCGTGGTCCAGGGGGGAGGTGGAAACATTCAGTACTTC	CSVVQGGGGNIQYF
-	TRBD1	TRBV19	TRBJ1-2	TGTGCCAGTAGTTCCCAAAGGACTCGACAGGGGAGCTATGGCTACACCTTC	CASSSQRTRQGSYGYTF
-	TRBD1	TRBV6-5	TRBJ1-2	TGTGCCAGCAGAGACCCGCGGACAGGGCGGGTTGGCTACACCTTC	CASRDPRTGRVGYTF
once	TRBD1	TRBV5-6	TRBJ2-7	TGTGCCAGCTCTGGGGGCAGGGGGTACGAGCAGTACTTC	CASSGGRGYEQYF
-	-	TRBV4-3	TRBJ1-5	TGCGCCAGCAGCCAGGACAGAACCGTCAATCAGCCCCAGCATTTT	CASSQDRTVNQPQHF
-	-	TRBV6-1	TRBJ2-7	TGTGCCAGCAGGACAGAGGAAGGTGCCTCCTACGAGCAGTACTTC	CASRTEEGASYEQYF
-	-	TRBV21-1	TRBJ1-6	TGTGCCAGCAGCAAAAGCCGAGATTATAATTCACCCCTCCACTTT	CASSKSRDYNSPLHF
-	-	TRBV5-8	TRBJ2-7	TGTGCCAGCAGCTCCCTGACAAAAACGATCTACGAGCAGTACTTC	CASSSLTKTIYEQYF
-	TRBD2	TRBV5-4	TRBJ2-3	TGTGCCAGCAGCCAAAACCCTGGACTAGCTGCAGATACGCAGTATTTT	CASSQNPGLAADTQYF
-	-	TRBV7-2	TRBJ2-1	TGTGCCAGCAGCTTAGAGGCCGCGGGCCAGTACAATGAGCAGTTCTTC	CASSLEAAGQYNEQFF
-	-	TRBV7-9	TRBJ1-2	TGTGCCAGCAGCTTAGACAGAGAGAACTATGGCTACACCTTC	CASSLDRENYGYTF
-	-	TRBV27	TRBJ2-7	TGTGCCAGCAGTTTATACAGGAACTACGAGCAGTACTTC	CASSLYRNYEQYF
-	TRBD1	TRBV11-2	TRBJ1-4	TGTGCCAGCAGGGATGGACAGGGCTTAAGCCATGAAAAACTGTTTTTT	CASRDGQGLSHEKLFF
-	TRBD2	TRBV15	TRBJ2-7	TGTGCCACCAGCAGAGATCGGGGGGTCAGGGCGGTCTTCGAGCAGTACTTC	CATSRDRGVRAVFEQYF
-	TRBD1	TRBV27	TRBJ2-7	TGTGCCAGCAGTTTCGCCGGGACAGGGAACTCCTACGAGCAGTACTTC	CASSFAGTGNSYEQYF
-	TRBD2	TRBV7-6	TRBJ2-1	TGTGCCAGCAGCTTAGCAGCGGGAGGACCCTACAATGAGCAGTTCTTC	CASSLAAGGPYNEQFF
once	-	TRBV27	TRBJ1-5	TGTGCCAGCAGTTTAAGGGGTGACGGCAATCAGCCCCAGCATTTT	CASSLRGDGNQPQHF
-	TRBD1	TRBV6-6	TRBJ2-7	TGTGCCAGCAGGCCGACAGGGGGCGCCCACTCCTACGAGCAGTACTTC	CASRPTGGAHSYEQYF
-	TRBD1	TRBV4-3	TRBJ1-1	TGCGCCAGCAGCCAAGGCCTCCGGGACAGGGGGCGTCGCACTGAAGCTTTCTTT	CASSQGLRDRGRRTEAFF
once	-	TRBV27	TRBJ2-2	TGTGCCAGCAGTACGGACAGTCACGCGAACACCGGGGAGCTGTTTTTT	CASSTDSHANTGELFF
-	-	TRBV5-4	TRBJ2-5	TGTGCCAGCAGCCTCGGGCCGGGATCCCAAGAGACCCAGTACTTC	CASSLGPGSQETQYF
-	-	TRBV4-3	TRBJ1-2	TGCGCCAGCAGCCGCACCGGGACACAGTTATTCGGCTATGGCTACACCTTC	CASSRTGTQLFGYGYTF
-	TRBD2	TRBV29-1	TRBJ2-1	TGCAGCGGAACTCTAGCGGGAGGATCCAATGAGCAGTTCTTC	CSGTLAGGSNEQFF
-	TRBD2	TRBV5-1	TRBJ2-3	TGCGCCAGCAGCTTGGAACTAGCGGGAGGAAGTGGCACAGATACGCAGTATTTT	CASSLELAGGSGTDTQYF
-	-	TRBV2	TRBJ2-2	TGTGCCAGCAGTGAGAACAGGTCGCCCGGGGAGCTGTTTTTT	CASSENRSPGELFF
-	-	TRBV10-3	TRBJ2-5	TGTGCCATCAGCCAGACTAGGGAAGAGACCCAGTACTTC	CAISQTREETQYF
few	TRBD1	TRBV29-1	TRBJ2-7	TGCAGCGCTGGACAGGGGGTTAGCTCCTACGAGCAGTACTTC	CSAGQGVSSYEQYF
few	TRBD1	TRBV30	TRBJ1-5	TGTGCCTGGAATGGGGGGACAGGGAGCTACCGGCCCCAGCATTTT	CAWNGGTGSYRPQHF
-	-	TRBV2	TRBJ2-7	TGTGCCAGCAGTACCCTCGACAGCTACGAGCAGTACTTC	CASSTLDSYEQYF
-	-	TRBV7-3	TRBJ2-3	TGTGCCAGCAGCTTAACGGGCCAACTCGATACGCAGTATTTT	CASSLTGQLDTQYF
-	-	TRBV30	TRBJ1-2	TGTGCCTGGATCAGGGGACGCGGCTACACCTTC	CAWIRGRGYTF
-	-	TRBV9	TRBJ2-7	TGTGCCAGCAGCGTAGAGCTGGTCCCCTACGAGCAGTACTTC	CASSVELVPYEQYF
-	TRBD1	TRBV6-5	TRBJ1-1	TGTGCCAGCAGTTACGATGGGACAGGGGGCTTCACTGAAGCTTTCTTT	CASSYDGTGGFTEAFF
few	-	TRBV7-9	TRBJ2-5	TGTGCCAGCAGAGGACTCGGGGAGACCCAGTACTTC	CASRGLGETQYF
-	TRBD1	TRBV28	TRBJ1-1	TGTGCCAGCAGTCCACTAGACAGGGTGGACACTGAAGCTTTCTTT	CASSPLDRVDTEAFF
few	TRBD2	TRBV9	TRBJ2-3	TGTGCCAGCAGCGTAGCTGGGATAGCGGGGGGGAGCACAGATACGCAGTATTTT	CASSVAGIAGGSTDTQYF
once	TRBD1	TRBV6-4	TRBJ1-4	TGTGCCAACGGGACAGGGGGCTTTGTTAATGAAAAACTGTTTTTT	CANGTGGFVNEKLFF